The present T cell receptor beta chain was sequenced within a study of blood T cell repertoires in COVID-19. Libraries were prepared by immunoSEQ multiplex PCR; TCRdb keeps only in-frame clonotypes and omits some of them. The sample carries fewer than 300,000 clones, over 75% recorded once. This clone is a singleton in its sample. CDR3 size: 14 residues. Germline V gives CDR1 SGHAT, CDR2 FQNNGV. V lost 0 bases and J lost 6, with 11 bases in between. This TCR came from a man between 18 and 29 years old who had recovered from COVID-19. The J gene is TRBJ1-2, the V gene TRBV11-2; D call uncertain. The sample consisted of PBMCs or T cells enriched from blood (not recorded which). CDR3 sequence reads: CASSLEEGFNGYTF. Written as DNA, the CDR3 is TGTGCCAGCAGCTTAGAGGAGGGCTTCAATGGCTACACCTTC. Using reference TRBV11-2 and TRBJ1-2 for the parts outside the CDR3, the full variable domain is EAGVAQSPRYKIIEKRQSVAFWCNPISGHATLYWYQQILGQGPKLLIQFQNNGVVDDSQLPKDRFSAERLKGVDSTLKIQPAKLEDSAVYLCASSLEEGFNGYTFGSGTRLTVV.